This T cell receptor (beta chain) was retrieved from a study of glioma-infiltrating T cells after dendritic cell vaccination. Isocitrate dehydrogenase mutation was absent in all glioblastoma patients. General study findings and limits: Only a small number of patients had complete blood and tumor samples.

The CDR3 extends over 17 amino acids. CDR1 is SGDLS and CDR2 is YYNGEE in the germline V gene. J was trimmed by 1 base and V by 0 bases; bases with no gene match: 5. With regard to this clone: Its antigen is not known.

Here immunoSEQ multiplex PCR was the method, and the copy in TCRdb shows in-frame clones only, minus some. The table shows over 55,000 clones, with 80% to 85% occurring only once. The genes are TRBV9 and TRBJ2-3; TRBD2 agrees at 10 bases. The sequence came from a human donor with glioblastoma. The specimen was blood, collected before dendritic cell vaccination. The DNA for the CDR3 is TGTGCCAGCAGCGTAGGCCCCCTAGCGGGGGGCACAGATACGCAGTATTTT. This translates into CASSVGPLAGGTDTQYF.